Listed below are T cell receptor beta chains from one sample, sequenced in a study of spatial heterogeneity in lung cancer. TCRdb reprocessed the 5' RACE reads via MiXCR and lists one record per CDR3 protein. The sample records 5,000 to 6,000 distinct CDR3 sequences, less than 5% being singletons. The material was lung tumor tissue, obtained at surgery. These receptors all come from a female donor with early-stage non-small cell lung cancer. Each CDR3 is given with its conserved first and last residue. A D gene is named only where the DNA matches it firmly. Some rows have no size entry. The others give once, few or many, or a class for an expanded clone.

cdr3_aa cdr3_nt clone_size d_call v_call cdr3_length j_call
CAWTKTRLGTGELFF TGTGCCTGGACGAAGACTAGACTGGGGACCGGGGAGCTGTTTTTT many - TRBV30 15 TRBJ2-2
CASSHSGTGGNEQYF TGTGCCAGCAGCCATTCCGGGACAGGGGGCAACGAGCAGTACTTC - TRBD1 TRBV4-2 15 TRBJ2-7
CASSLKLAGRNEQFF TGTGCCAGCAGTTTAAAACTAGCGGGACGCAATGAGCAGTTCTTC medium-sized TRBD2 TRBV12-3/TRBV12-4 15 TRBJ2-1
CATSDFSGETQYF TGTGCCACCAGTGATTTTAGCGGAGAGACCCAGTACTTC many - TRBV24-1 13 TRBJ2-5
CASSMPGQGSYEQYF TGTGCCAGCAGCATGCCGGGACAGGGAAGCTACGAGCAGTACTTC many TRBD1 TRBV5-5 15 TRBJ2-7
CASSEYGLSRGQPQHF TGTGCCAGCAGTGAATATGGGCTTTCCCGAGGCCAGCCCCAGCATTTT many - TRBV2 16 TRBJ1-5
CASSNSRNRVPDTQYF TGCGCCAGCAGCAACTCCCGGAACAGGGTCCCAGATACGCAGTATTTT medium-sized - TRBV5-1 16 TRBJ2-3
CATSRDRGSGANVLTF TGTGCCACCAGCCGGGACAGGGGGTCTGGGGCCAACGTCCTGACTTTC medium-sized TRBD1 TRBV15 16 TRBJ2-6
CASSGDGNEKLFF TGTGCCAGCAGTGGGGACGGGAATGAAAAACTGTTTTTT many - TRBV2 13 TRBJ1-4
CAFGTGAGNTIYF TGTGCCTTCGGGACAGGGGCTGGAAACACCATATATTTT medium-sized TRBD1 TRBV10-3 13 TRBJ1-3
CASSQEEAGAAYNEQFF TGTGCCAGCAGCCAAGAAGAAGCGGGAGCTGCCTACAATGAGCAGTTCTTC many TRBD2 TRBV4-2 17 TRBJ2-1
CASKTSGYNEQFF TGCGCCAGCAAGACTAGCGGCTACAATGAGCAGTTCTTC many TRBD2 TRBV5-1 13 TRBJ2-1
CASSFLQGQPATNEKLFF TGTGCCAGCAGCTTTTTACAAGGACAGCCTGCAACTAATGAAAAACTGTTTTTT medium-sized - TRBV5-6 18 TRBJ1-4
CASSLSPGQRATEAFF TGCGCCAGCAGCTTGAGTCCGGGACAACGAGCCACTGAAGCTTTCTTT medium-sized - TRBV5-1 16 TRBJ1-1
CASRRGGLAGEFGPGELFF TGTGCAAGTCGCCGTGGGGGACTAGCGGGAGAATTCGGTCCCGGGGAGCTGTTTTTT - - TRBV12-2 19 TRBJ2-2
CASSEYQETQYF TGCGCCAGCAGTGAGTACCAAGAGACCCAGTACTTC many - TRBV10-2 12 TRBJ2-5
CASSSPNNYGYTF TGTGCCAGCAGTTCCCCTAATAACTATGGCTACACCTTC medium-sized - TRBV12-3/TRBV12-4 13 TRBJ1-2
CATSKDPLREQYF TGTGCCACCAGCAAAGATCCTTTGCGTGAGCAGTACTTC - - TRBV15 13 TRBJ2-7
CASSAGASGEDTQYF TGTGCCAGCAGTGCTGGCGCCAGCGGAGAAGATACGCAGTATTTT - - TRBV2 15 TRBJ2-3
CASSLSRAVNEQFF TGTGCCAGCAGTTTATCGCGGGCGGTAAATGAGCAGTTCTTC many - TRBV27 14 TRBJ2-1
CSVDLASSYEQYF TGCAGCGTTGACCTCGCGAGCTCCTACGAGCAGTACTTC medium-sized - TRBV29-1 13 TRBJ2-7
CASSLEGGSYYEQYF TGTGCCAGCAGCTTAGAGGGCGGGAGTTATTACGAGCAGTACTTC many TRBD2 TRBV7-2 15 TRBJ2-7